The sequence of this T cell receptor beta chain was determined in a study of shared clonotypes between healthy human individuals (dated by TCRdb to between 2020 and 2021). About the investigation overall: The cohort comprised two women and three men aged 18 to 49 years. The study deeply sequenced blood TCR repertoires of five healthy adults to estimate repertoire size and the extent of clonotype sharing between individuals. Libraries were prepared and TCR repertoires were sequenced by different laboratories using diverse techniques, in order to increase sequencing depth and limit assay-specific biases. Per donor, leukapheresis produced somewhere between about 0.94 and 9.5 billion PBMCs.

General conclusions and limits of the study: Because the study included a small number of donors, the genetic and exposure-history diversity represented was limited. Pairwise subsampling led to the expectation that sequencing depth would affect the degree of clonotype sharing among donors. Sampling was restricted to blood, and TCR repertoires in tissues likely differ from the TCR repertoires found in blood.

The CDR3 measures 16 amino acids from cysteine to phenylalanine. The only DNA kept is the CDR3, 48 bases in frame from the first base. For this chain, trimming is 0 bases at the V end and 7 bases at the J end, and the number of junction bases without a gene match is 6. The germline V gene specifies SGHDT as CDR1 and YYEEEE as CDR2. For this clone: Which antigen it targets is not known. No base quality information exists; no much larger clone differs at one position.

Donors were healthy HIV-negative adults with no recently reported acute infections or vaccinations. Every donor was a Caucasian adult living in Nashville, Tennessee, USA. For unsorted samples, around 90 million PBMCs were counted, and genomic DNA was extracted using the QIAamp DNA Blood Mini kit. Blood was collected by leukapheresis, and PBMCs were isolated by Ficoll-Histopaque density gradient centrifugation and then cryopreserved in liquid nitrogen vapor phase. TCR CDR3 regions were amplified from genomic DNA by multiplex PCR using the deep immunoSEQ assay. For each cell subset, the extracted genomic DNA was distributed evenly across all wells of several immunoSEQ 96-well plates, and each plate served as one replicate. For unsorted PBMC, 300 ng genomic DNA, equal to tens of thousands of T cell genomes, was loaded into each replicate PCR. Genomic DNA from unsorted PBMC was sequenced over ten immunoSEQ deep assay plates. Purified libraries were measured with a Qubit 3.0 fluorometer, size-checked on a Bioanalyzer 2100, and measured again with the KAPA Library Quantification kit. Each immunoSEQ 96-well plate was sequenced on its own single-read 150-cycle Illumina NextSeq 550 flow cell. The authors' pipeline ran thus. Because only junctional sequences without quality scores were contained in the immunoSEQ output, filtering matching that applied to full-length reads could not be performed. Sequences were annotated with PyIR, a Python wrapper for IgBLAST v1.9, using IMGT germline references to assign V/J genes and CDR3. Reads were removed for weak V/J assignments (E-value above 1e-6), missing CDR3, stop codons, out-of-frame junctions, or ambiguous translated residues. A V3J clonotype was defined by an identical inferred V gene, J gene, and CDR3 amino acid sequence. Percentage overlap between repertoires was computed as shared unique clonotypes divided by the size of the smaller repertoire. Three approaches were used to assess repertoire richness: RTK rarefaction, the Chao1 estimator, and Recon v2.1 estimates of unobserved clonotypes. The table comes from immuneACCESS by way of TCRdb, which keeps in-frame sequences with V and J called. Part of the clones is missing from these tables; in studies checked, under half for an unresolved V gene and the rest for unknown reasons. V and J calls and clone size come straight from that table; D and trimming were deduced from the DNA. Here the sample has about 470,000 clones; around 75% occur a single time. The top ten hold roughly 13% of the sample.

This chain is built from TRBV5-6 and TRBJ2-1; 11 central nucleotides agree with TRBD2. Material: PBMCs. This TCR was recovered from a woman aged 40 to 50 in good health. Some clones in this sample may be carry-over from other donors' samples. The CDR3: CASSLVYSGRENEQFF. The nucleotides read TGTGCCAGCAGCTTGGTTTATAGCGGGAGGGAGAATGAGCAGTTCTTC.